A single sample gave rise to the 28 T cell receptor beta chains below, sequenced in a study of blood T cell repertoires in COVID-19. Method: immunoSEQ multiplex PCR; TCRdb's copy keeps in-frame clones and lacks some. This sample has about 400,000 clones, with approximately 88% found just once. Input material: peripheral blood. The receptors here all came from a man aged 40-50 years with acute or convalescent COVID-19.

The chain combines TRBV5-5 with TRBJ1-6; no clear D gene. V was cut by 3 bases and J by 2 bases, with 9 bases left in between. CDR3 size: 15 residues. Germline V gene lookup returns CDR1 SGHKS and CDR2 YYEKEE (reference sequence). CDR3 sequence (DNA): TGTGCCAGCAGCTCAGCAGGTACCTATAATTCACCCCTCCACTTT. It specifies CASSSAGTYNSPLHF. Using reference TRBV5-5 and TRBJ1-6 for the parts outside the CDR3, the full variable domain is DAGVTQSPTHLIKTRGQQVTLRCSPISGHKSVSWYQQVLGQGPQFIFQYYEKEERGRGNFPDRFSARQFPNYSSELNVNALLLGDSALYLCASSSAGTYNSPLHFGNGTRLTVT.

This rearrangement joins TRBV7-2 to TRBJ1-5; D is possibly TRBD1 (5 bases). The CDR3 has 15 amino acids. Germline CDR1 is SGHTA and CDR2 is FQGNSA. V shed 6 bases and J shed 2 bases, with 14 bases lying between them. This CDR3 is CASSPTRVGNQPQHF. In DNA form, the CDR3 reads TGTGCCAGCAGTCCTACCAGGGTTGGCAATCAGCCCCAGCATTTT.

CDR3 bases: TGTGCCAGCAGCCCGCTTCGGGCGGGAGGGGGGGAGACCCAGTACTTC. Protein: CASSPLRAGGGETQYF. The V and J genes are TRBV5-4 and TRBJ2-5, with 9 bases lining up with TRBD2. From germline, CDR1 is SGHNT and CDR2 YYREEE (reference sequence). V dropped 4 bases and J dropped 5; count of bases not matched to a gene: 12. The length of the CDR3 is 16 residues.

The chain couples TRBV7-3 to TRBJ2-1, with 10 bases lining up with TRBD2. V shed 5 bases, J shed 5 bases, and the junction held 9 bases outside the gene matches. The CDR3 runs 16 residues. Germline V gives CDR1 SGHTA, CDR2 FQGTGA. This CDR3 is CASSPRTSGAHNEQFF. The DNA for the CDR3 is TGTGCCAGCAGCCCCCGGACTAGCGGAGCCCACAATGAGCAGTTCTTC. The full variable domain, rest sourced from reference TRBV7-3 and TRBJ2-1, is GAGVSQTPSNKVTEKGKYVELRCDPISGHTALYWYRQSLGQGPEFLIYFQGTGAADDSGLPNDRFFAVRPEGSVSTLKIQRTERGDSAVYLCASSPRTSGAHNEQFFGPGTRLTVL.

The chain has TRBV19 and TRBJ1-2; possible D gene TRBD1, 5 bases. The CDR3 spans 13 residues. Trimming took off 6 bases at V and 7 bases at J, with 15 bases between the two ends. CDR1 is LNHDA, CDR2 SQIVND, per germline (reference sequence). This CDR3 is CASRPFGGSGYTF. The CDR3, as DNA: TGTGCCAGTAGGCCGTTTGGGGGGAGTGGCTACACCTTC.

This chain connects TRBV27 to TRBJ2-1, with D perhaps TRBD1 (5 bases). The ends were cut back, 8 bases at V and 2 bases at J, with 16 bases in the middle. The germline V gene has CDR1 MNHEY and CDR2 SMNVEV (reference sequence). The CDR3 loop spans 15 amino acids. The CDR3 loop is CASRRGRPTYNEQFF. In DNA form, the CDR3 reads TGTGCCAGCCGAAGGGGTCGCCCGACCTACAATGAGCAGTTCTTC.

The chain couples TRBV4-3 to TRBJ2-1; 12 positions match TRBD2. In germline, CDR1 is LGHNA, CDR2 YSLEER. Trimming at V came to 0 bases and at J to 12 bases, leaving 6 bases not matched to a gene. The CDR3 is made up of 15 amino acids. The CDR3 coding sequence is TGCGCCAGCAGCCAAGAACTAGCGGGGGGCCTAGTGCAGTTCTTC. The encoded protein is CASSQELAGGLVQFF.

This chain links TRBV19 with TRBJ2-2, with 7 positions matching TRBD1. This CDR3 has 15 amino acids. V dropped 8 bases and J dropped 1; count of bases not matched to a gene: 7. Germline values: CDR1 LNHDA, CDR2 SQIVND (reference sequence). The CDR3 region is CASLPRTGNTGELFF. CDR3 sequence (DNA): TGTGCCAGTCTCCCCCGGACAGGGAACACCGGGGAGCTGTTTTTT.

With respect to this clone: Other nucleotide sequences in the sample specify the same CDR3. V is TRBV19 and J is TRBJ2-7, with 7 bases aligning to TRBD1. Germline V CDR1 and CDR2: LNHDA, SQIVND (reference sequence). This CDR3 is built from 13 residues. V shed 1 base, J shed 3 bases, and the junction held 0 bases outside the gene matches. This CDR3 reads CASSIGQGYEQYF. CDR3 in DNA: TGTGCCAGTAGTATAGGACAGGGCTACGAGCAGTACTTC.

The rearrangement uses TRBV5-1 and TRBJ1-5, with unresolved D. The germline V and J ends were trimmed by 0 bases and 0 bases, with 10 bases remaining between them. The CDR3 runs 16 residues. The germline V gene encodes CDR1 SGHRS and CDR2 YFSETQ. The CDR3 bases are TGCGCCAGCAGCTTGGGAGTACGGGGTAGCAATCAGCCCCAGCATTTT. Residues: CASSLGVRGSNQPQHF.

The genes are TRBV6-5 and TRBJ2-3; 8 nucleotides align to TRBD1. CDR1 and CDR2 from the germline V gene are MNHEY and SVGAGI. This CDR3 has 15 amino acids. With V trimmed by 7 bases and J by 6 bases, 12 bases remained unmatched. The CDR3 reads CASTKDRDGGDTQYF. The CDR3 DNA reads as TGTGCCAGCACCAAGGACAGGGACGGCGGGGATACGCAGTATTTT.

The J gene is TRBJ1-2, the V gene TRBV2, with D unclear. Germline V gene data show CDR1 as SNHLY and CDR2 as FYNNEI. This CDR3 region has 14 residues. V was shortened by 4 bases and J by 7 bases, with 16 bases between the two germline ends. CDR3 in amino acids: CASSGTSLSGGYTF. DNA for the CDR3: TGTGCCAGCAGTGGAACATCTTTATCGGGTGGCTACACCTTC.

The genes are TRBV2 and TRBJ2-1; D call uncertain. There are 13 residues in the CDR3. With 10 bases removed from V and 5 bases from J, the gap between germline ends came to 15 bases. CDR1 and CDR2 from the germline V gene are SNHLY and FYNNEI. The CDR3 bases are TGTGCCACCCGTAGAGAGCGCGACAATGAGCAGTTCTTC. As protein: CATRRERDNEQFF.

The V call is TRBV18, the J call TRBJ1-4; no clear D. This CDR3 has 13 amino acids. The germline CDR1 and CDR2 sequences are KGHSH and LQKENI. Trimming cost V 6 bases and J 5 bases, with 10 bases left between them. DNA for the CDR3: TGTGCCAGCTCTCCCAGTCAAAATGAAAAACTGTTTTTT. Amino acid sequence: CASSPSQNEKLFF.

This clone has only one observation. V usage is TRBV29-1 and J usage is TRBJ2-7; D is undetermined. V shed 6 bases and J shed 3 bases, with 12 bases lying between them. Germline CDR1 is SQVTM and CDR2 is ANQGSEA. The CDR3 runs to 12 residues. The CDR3 coding sequence is TGCAGCGTCTGGAGTCACTTCTACGAGCAGTACTTC. Its translation: CSVWSHFYEQYF.

The chain combines TRBV7-9 with TRBJ1-3; D perhaps matches TRBD1 (5 bases). V was pared by 1 base and J by 1 base, with 14 bases between. The CDR3 is made up of 17 amino acids. Germline V lookup: CDR1 SEHNR, CDR2 FQNEAQ (reference sequence). Here the CDR3 DNA reads TGTGCCAGCAGCTTAGTGGCACGGGGGTTGTCTGGAAACACCATATATTTT. Its protein is CASSLVARGLSGNTIYF.

The chain combines TRBV19 with TRBJ2-6; TRBD1 is a possible D gene (5 bases). Trimming pared 6 bases from V and 5 bases from J, leaving 14 bases between. The CDR3 has 15 amino acids. The germline V gene has CDR1 LNHDA and CDR2 SQIVND (reference sequence). CDR3 amino acids: CASSIPGWRANVLTF. Here the CDR3 DNA reads TGTGCCAGTAGCATACCAGGGTGGCGGGCCAACGTCCTGACTTTC. Full variable domain (outside the CDR3, taken from reference TRBV19 and TRBJ2-6): DGGITQSPKYLFRKEGQNVTLSCEQNLNHDAMYWYRQDPGQGLRLIYYSQIVNDFQKGDIAEGYSVSREKKESFPLTVTSAQKNPTAFYLCASSIPGWRANVLTFGAGSRLTVL.

The V and J genes are TRBV6-6 and TRBJ2-5; D is uncertain. Trimming stripped 10 bases from V and 1 base from J, with 10 bases between. CDR3 length: 12 residues. Germline V gene data show CDR1 as MNHNY and CDR2 as SVGAGI (reference sequence). The CDR3 loop reads CATRVGQETQYF. The CDR3 DNA reads TGTGCCACGAGAGTCGGCCAAGAGACCCAGTACTTC.

The chain has TRBV12-3 or TRBV12-4 and TRBJ1-4; D call uncertain. Trimming took off 6 bases at V and 12 bases at J, with 17 bases between the two ends. This CDR3 has 13 amino acids. CDR3 residues: CASSLSPRSELFF. In nucleotides, the CDR3 is TGTGCCAGCAGCCTTTCCCCCCGGTCGGAACTGTTTTTT.

CDR3 residues: CASSEAGSSSYEQYF. The CDR3 bases are TGTGCCAGCAGTGAAGCGGGTAGCAGCTCCTACGAGCAGTACTTC. The chain joins TRBV6-1 to TRBJ2-7; D ambiguous. Germline CDR1 is MNHNS and CDR2 is SASEGT. The length of the CDR3 is 15 residues. V was pared by 0 bases and J by 0 bases, with 9 bases between.

J is TRBJ2-3 and V is TRBV9; TRBD2 agrees at 8 bases. CDR1 SGDLS and CDR2 YYNGEE come from the germline V gene. The trim removed 0 bases at V and 4 bases at J, leaving 4 bases unmatched. CDR3 size: 15 residues. The CDR3 nucleotides read TGTGCCAGCAGCGTAGCTCAAGCGGGAGCAGATACGCAGTATTTT. Protein product: CASSVAQAGADTQYF.

The J gene is TRBJ1-5, the V gene TRBV6-5, with 7 bases matching TRBD1. The CDR3 spans 14 residues. Germline V gene data show CDR1 as MNHEY and CDR2 as SVGAGI. V was clipped by 5 bases and J by 7 bases; unmatched bases: 8. CDR3 DNA sequence: TGTGCCAGCAGTACGGACAGGAACGAACAGCCCCAGCATTTT. Translated, it gives CASSTDRNEQPQHF.

This rearrangement joins TRBV7-9 to TRBJ1-2, with a weak D call TRBD1 (5 bases). V gave up 10 bases and J gave up 0 bases, with 12 bases separating them. The V gene's germline CDR1 is SEHNR and CDR2 FQNEAQ (reference sequence). The CDR3 is 13 residues long. This chain's CDR3 is CAKEGISNYGYTF. CDR3 DNA: TGTGCCAAGGAGGGGATCTCTAACTATGGCTACACCTTC.

Concerning this clone itself: Other DNA sequences in this specimen translate into the identical CDR3. This sequence joins TRBV3-1 (or the pseudogene TRBV3-2) and TRBJ2-7, with 9 bases matching TRBD1. The V gene's germline CDR1 is LGHDT and CDR2 YNNKEL (reference sequence). With 4 bases clipped from V and 1 base from J, the junction kept 5 bases outside the gene matches. CDR3 length: 15 residues. CDR3 region: CASSRPGQGSYEQYF. The CDR3 bases are TGTGCCAGCAGCCGTCCGGGACAGGGTTCCTACGAGCAGTACTTC.

In DNA, the CDR3 is TGTGCCAGCAGCTTGAAGGGACTAGCGGGAGGGCCTTCCTCCTACGAGCAGTACTTC. The encoded protein is CASSLKGLAGGPSSYEQYF. V and J are TRBV7-6 and TRBJ2-7; 16 bases agree with TRBD2. This CDR3 has 19 residues. Germline CDR1 reads SGHVS; CDR2 reads FNYEAQ. J lost 0 bases, V lost 3 bases, and 8 bases had no gene match.

The V gene is TRBV19, the J gene TRBJ1-5; a possible D gene is TRBD1 (6 bases). The CDR3 loop spans 15 amino acids. Trimming took off 2 bases at V and 3 bases at J, with 11 bases between the two ends. Per the germline V gene, CDR1 is LNHDA and CDR2 is SQIVND (reference sequence). CDR3 amino acids: CASSIYGQNNQPQHF. Written as DNA, the CDR3 is TGTGCCAGTAGTATATACGGACAGAACAATCAGCCCCAGCATTTT.

The chain combines TRBV7-8 with TRBJ1-2; D might be TRBD1 (5 bases). Germline V gene lookup returns CDR1 SGHVS and CDR2 FQNEAQ. The CDR3 totals 16 residues. V was cut by 5 bases and J by 4 bases, with 20 bases left in between. The CDR3: CASSPREQAGGYGYTF. For the CDR3, the DNA is TGTGCCAGCAGCCCCCGGGAGCAGGCCGGGGGCTATGGCTACACCTTC.

The chain couples TRBV19 to TRBJ1-5, with D possibly matching TRBD1 (5 bases). Germline loops: CDR1 LNHDA, CDR2 SQIVND (reference sequence). This CDR3 is 16 amino acids long. V was cut by 3 bases and J by 4 bases, with 16 bases left in between. The CDR3 region is CASSIIGVSENQPQHF. The DNA for the CDR3 is TGTGCCAGTAGTATTATAGGGGTTTCGGAAAATCAGCCCCAGCATTTT.